This T cell receptor beta chain was sequenced in a study of blood T cell repertoires in COVID-19. Study information: Samples taken during acute and convalescent COVID-19 were collected in the United States, Italy and Spain. PBMCs, B-cell-depleted T cells, or T cells provided the cDNA or gDNA that made up the material.

Original handling: From reference gene primer amplification, estimates of nucleated cell counts were derived. Clones were read by immunoSEQ multiplex PCR, and TCRdb kept only the in-frame ones, dropping some. The V and J calls and the clone size are those of that table, but D and trimming were determined from the DNA. The table has about 220,000 clones, roughly nine tenths seen once. Losses at the gene ends were 0 bases for V and 5 bases for J; bases not matched to a gene: 15. Germline lookup yields CDR1 LGHNA and CDR2 YNFKEQ. The length of the CDR3 is 20 residues. The sequencing input was peripheral blood. The V and J genes are TRBV4-2 and TRBJ2-3; 12 bases line up with TRBD2. The TCR was taken from a man aged 40-49 years with active or convalescent COVID-19. The CDR3 spells CASSQDFLRRLAGDLDTQYF. The CDR3 region has the DNA TGTGCCAGCAGCCAAGACTTTTTGAGAAGACTAGCGGGAGATCTAGATACGCAGTATTTT.